This TCR beta chain was sequenced in a study of blood T cells in healthy people across ages. Primed by a sample-barcoded 5' primer and a J-beta primer mix, a second PCR proceeded for roughly 6 to 12 cycles. Using its own MiXCR run on the 5' RACE reads, TCRdb lists one record per CDR3 protein. Altogether about 970,000 distinct CDR3 sequences are present, around 54% being singletons, with the ten largest covering 20% to 25%. The germline gives CDR1 ENHRY, CDR2 SYGVKD. J lost 2 bases, V lost 9 bases, and 8 bases had no gene match. This CDR3 spans 16 amino acids. The chain joins TRBV10-3 to TRBJ2-3, with 13 bases that match TRBD2. This TCR came from a woman aged 60 to 75 in good health. Sequencing was carried out using blood. The CDR3, as DNA: TGTGCCATAGCACCCGGGACTAGCGGGATCACAGATACGCAGTATTTT. Amino acid sequence: CAIAPGTSGITDTQYF.